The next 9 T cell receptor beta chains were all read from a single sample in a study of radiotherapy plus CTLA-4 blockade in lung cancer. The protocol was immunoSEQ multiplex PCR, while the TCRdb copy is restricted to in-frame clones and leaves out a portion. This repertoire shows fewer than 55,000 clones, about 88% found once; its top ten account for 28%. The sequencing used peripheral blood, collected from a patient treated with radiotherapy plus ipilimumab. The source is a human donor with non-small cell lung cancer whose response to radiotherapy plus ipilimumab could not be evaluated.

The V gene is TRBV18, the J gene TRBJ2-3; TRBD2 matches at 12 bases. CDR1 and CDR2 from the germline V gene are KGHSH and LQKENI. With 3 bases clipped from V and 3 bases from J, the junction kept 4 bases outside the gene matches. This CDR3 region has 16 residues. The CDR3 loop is CASSPTSGRGTDTQYF. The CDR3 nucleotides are TGTGCCAGCTCACCGACTAGCGGGAGAGGTACAGATACGCAGTATTTT.

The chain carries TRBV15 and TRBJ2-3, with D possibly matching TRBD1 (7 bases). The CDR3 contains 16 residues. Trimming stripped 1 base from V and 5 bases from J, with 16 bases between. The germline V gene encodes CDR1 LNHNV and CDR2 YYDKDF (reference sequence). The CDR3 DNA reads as TGTGCCACCAGCAGAGCGGGGGACAGTTTGAGAGATACGCAGTATTTT. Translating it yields CATSRAGDSLRDTQYF.

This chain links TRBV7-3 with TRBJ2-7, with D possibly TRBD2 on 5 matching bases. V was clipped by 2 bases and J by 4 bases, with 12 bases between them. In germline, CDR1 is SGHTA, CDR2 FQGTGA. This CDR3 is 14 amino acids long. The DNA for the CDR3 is TGTGCCAGCAGCTTAGGAGGATCCGGGTACGAGCAGTACTTC. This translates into CASSLGGSGYEQYF. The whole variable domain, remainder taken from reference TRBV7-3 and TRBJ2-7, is GAGVSQTPSNKVTEKGKYVELRCDPISGHTALYWYRQSLGQGPEFLIYFQGTGAADDSGLPNDRFFAVRPEGSVSTLKIQRTERGDSAVYLCASSLGGSGYEQYFGPGTRLTVT.

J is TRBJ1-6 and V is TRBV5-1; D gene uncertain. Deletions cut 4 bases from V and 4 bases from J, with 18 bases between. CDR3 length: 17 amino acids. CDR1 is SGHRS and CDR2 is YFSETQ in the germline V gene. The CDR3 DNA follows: TGCGCCAGCAGCATAGTGGCCATCGGGGATTATAATTCACCCCTCCACTTT. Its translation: CASSIVAIGDYNSPLHF.

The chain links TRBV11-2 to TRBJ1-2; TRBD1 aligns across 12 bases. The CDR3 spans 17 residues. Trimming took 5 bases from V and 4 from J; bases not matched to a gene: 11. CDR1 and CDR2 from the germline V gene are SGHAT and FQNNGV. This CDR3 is CASSPPWGTGGAYGYTF. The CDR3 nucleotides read TGTGCCAGCAGCCCGCCCTGGGGGACAGGGGGCGCCTATGGCTACACCTTC. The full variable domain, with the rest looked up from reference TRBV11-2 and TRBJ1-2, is EAGVAQSPRYKIIEKRQSVAFWCNPISGHATLYWYQQILGQGPKLLIQFQNNGVVDDSQLPKDRFSAERLKGVDSTLKIQPAKLEDSAVYLCASSPPWGTGGAYGYTFGSGTRLTVV.

Here the CDR3 reads CASSLETTGTSRRTDTQYF. Written as DNA, the CDR3 is TGTGCCAGCAGCTTAGAAACAACCGGGACTAGCCGACGCACAGATACGCAGTATTTT. This rearrangement joins TRBV11-2 to TRBJ2-3, with 9 bases fitting TRBD2. Germline CDR1 is SGHAT and CDR2 is FQNNGV. Germline trimming cut 0 bases from V and 1 base from J; bases unmatched to any gene: 11. The CDR3 consists of 19 residues.

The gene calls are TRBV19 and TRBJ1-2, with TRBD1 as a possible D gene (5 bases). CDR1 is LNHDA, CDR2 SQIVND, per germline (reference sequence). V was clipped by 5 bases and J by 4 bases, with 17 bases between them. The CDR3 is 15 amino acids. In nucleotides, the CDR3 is TGTGCCAGTAGTCCACCCAGCGACAGCGCCTATGGCTACACCTTC. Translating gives CASSPPSDSAYGYTF.

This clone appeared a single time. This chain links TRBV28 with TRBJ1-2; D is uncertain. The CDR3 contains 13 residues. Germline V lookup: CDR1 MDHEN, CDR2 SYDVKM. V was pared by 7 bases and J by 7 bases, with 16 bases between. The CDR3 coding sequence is TGTGCCAGCATTACCGGGAAAGAAGGTGGCTACACCTTC. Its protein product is CASITGKEGGYTF.

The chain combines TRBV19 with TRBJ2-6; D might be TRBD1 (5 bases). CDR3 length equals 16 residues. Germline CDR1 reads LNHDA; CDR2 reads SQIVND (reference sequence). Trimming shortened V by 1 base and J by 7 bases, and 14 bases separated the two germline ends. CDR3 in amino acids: CASSIGGRVGANVLTF. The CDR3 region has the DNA TGTGCCAGTAGTATAGGTGGCAGGGTAGGTGCCAACGTCCTGACTTTC.